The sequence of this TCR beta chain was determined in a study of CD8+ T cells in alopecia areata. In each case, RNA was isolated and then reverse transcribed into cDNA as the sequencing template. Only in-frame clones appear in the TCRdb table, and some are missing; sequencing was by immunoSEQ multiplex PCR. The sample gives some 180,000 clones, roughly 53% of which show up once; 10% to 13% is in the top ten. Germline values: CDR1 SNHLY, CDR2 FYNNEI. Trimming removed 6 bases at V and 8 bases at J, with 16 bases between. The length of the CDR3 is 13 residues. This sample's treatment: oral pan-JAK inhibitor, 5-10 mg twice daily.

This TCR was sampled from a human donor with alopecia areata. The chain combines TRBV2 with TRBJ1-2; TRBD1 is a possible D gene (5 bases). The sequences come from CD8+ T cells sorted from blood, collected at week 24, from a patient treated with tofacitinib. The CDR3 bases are TGTGCCAGCAGCCCGAACTGGGGCAAGGGCTACACCTTC. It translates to CASSPNWGKGYTF.